Sequencing of this T cell receptor beta chain was carried out in a study of OX40 agonist ivuxolimab in advanced cancers. About the study: Ivuxolimab, an agonistic anti-OX40 (CD134) antibody, was given to patients. Study conclusions and caveats: Partly responding patients at 0.1-3.0 mg/kg showed some of the smallest clonal expansion. Circulating CD4+ and CD8+ T cells showed clonal expansion by week 6 at 0.1 to 3.0 mg/kg.

Comment on this clone: What it binds is unknown.

The germline V gene encodes CDR1 GTSNPN and CDR2 SVGIG (reference sequence). The CDR3 is 14 amino acids. The V and J ends lost 2 bases and 5 bases, in that order; junction bases with no gene match: 8. TCRdb keeps only in-frame clones here, not all; method: immunoSEQ multiplex PCR. Of roughly 30,000 clones listed, roughly 90% are singletons. The receptor's source is an adult with an advanced solid tumor such as melanoma, head and neck, liver or kidney cancer. Sequences were derived from CD4+ or CD8+ T cells sorted from blood, sampled in a trial of the OX40 agonist ivuxolimab. The chain links TRBV30 to TRBJ2-7; 8 bases line up with TRBD1. CDR3 region: CAWSFGQGAHEQYF. In DNA, the CDR3 is TGTGCCTGGAGTTTCGGCCAGGGGGCACACGAGCAGTACTTC.